The rows below give T cell receptor beta chains drawn from one sample of a study of blood T cell repertoires in COVID-19. Some clones are missing from TCRdb's copy, which holds only in-frame ones; the method was immunoSEQ multiplex PCR. The table includes around 190,000 clones, more than 75% detected once. Sample: peripheral blood. The receptors shown here come from a woman older than 75 with acute or convalescent COVID-19. Each CDR3 is given with its conserved first and last residue. D genes are given only for firm matches. Size is stated for part of the rows, as once, few or many counts, or as a class when the clone is expanded.

CDR3 DNA	CDR3 protein	D gene	V gene	J gene	clone size
TGTGCCAGCAGCACTGGACTAGTATCCAATGAGCAGTTCTTC	CASSTGLVSNEQFF	NA	TRBV21-1	TRBJ2-1	NA
TGCAGCGTTGAGGTCAGGGATACGCAGTATTTT	CSVEVRDTQYF	NA	TRBV29-1	TRBJ2-3	NA
TGTGCCTCATCTGGGACAGGGGGGGACACTGAAGCTTTCTTT	CASSGTGGDTEAFF	TRBD1	TRBV2	TRBJ1-1	NA
TGCGCCAGCACTTCTGACATCGGTGGAAACACCATATATTTT	CASTSDIGGNTIYF	NA	TRBV10-2	TRBJ1-3	NA
TGTGCCAGCAGCGTAGACAGGATCACAGATACGCAGTATTTT	CASSVDRITDTQYF	NA	TRBV7-3	TRBJ2-3	NA
TGTGCCAGCAGCTTGGTCGGGACAGGGTTGTACGAGCAGTACTTC	CASSLVGTGLYEQYF	TRBD1	TRBV5-6	TRBJ2-7	NA
TGTGCCAGCAGCAACTTTGGGACTAGTCTTGTTGAGCAGTTCTTC	CASSNFGTSLVEQFF	TRBD2	TRBV7-8	TRBJ2-1	once
TGCAGCGTTCATAGCGGGATAGAGACCCAGTACTTC	CSVHSGIETQYF	TRBD2	TRBV29-1	TRBJ2-5	NA
TGTGCCAGCACTACAGGGAACGCCGGCGGTGAGCAGTTCTTC	CASTTGNAGGEQFF	NA	TRBV18	TRBJ2-1	NA
TGCGCCAGCAGCCAATTCCGGACAGGAACAAACGAGCAGTACTTC	CASSQFRTGTNEQYF	TRBD1	TRBV4-3	TRBJ2-7	NA
TGTGCCAGCAGTGGACAGGGCCCCAATGAGCAGTTCTTC	CASSGQGPNEQFF	TRBD1	TRBV12-3/TRBV12-4	TRBJ2-1	NA
TGTGCCAGCAGATCAGGGGGCCGGCGAGAGCAGTACTTC	CASRSGGRREQYF	TRBD1	TRBV27	TRBJ2-7	NA
TGTGCCAGCAGCTTCTTACAGGGCATAACCTCTGGGGCCAACGTCCTGACTTTC	CASSFLQGITSGANVLTF	NA	TRBV5-6	TRBJ2-6	NA
TGTGCCAGCAGCTTGAGTAGCGGGTCCTCCTACGAGCAGTACTTC	CASSLSSGSSYEQYF	TRBD2	TRBV5-4	TRBJ2-7	NA
TGTGCCAGCAGAGAGGGACTAGCGGAAATCAGGGTTACCGGGGAGCTGTTTTTT	CASREGLAEIRVTGELFF	TRBD2	TRBV2	TRBJ2-2	NA
TGTGCCAGCAGCTTAGGGGGGGTAGGGATGGCTTTCTTT	CASSLGGVGMAFF	NA	TRBV7-2	TRBJ1-1	NA
TGCAGTGCTGAACAGACTGAAGCTTTCTTT	CSAEQTEAFF	NA	TRBV20-1	TRBJ1-1	NA
TGTGCCAGCTCACCATCCAGGGATAATCAGCCCCAGCATTTT	CASSPSRDNQPQHF	NA	TRBV18	TRBJ1-5	NA
TGTGCCAGCTCACCTTTGACAGGGACCGGGGAGCTGTTTTTT	CASSPLTGTGELFF	TRBD1	TRBV18	TRBJ2-2	NA
TGCGCCAGCAGCTTCCTAGCGGGAGGCCCGGGCACAGATACGCAGTATTTT	CASSFLAGGPGTDTQYF	TRBD2	TRBV5-1	TRBJ2-3	NA
TGTGCCAGCAGCTTAGTGGGCGGGAGGGCCGTAGATACGCAGTATTTT	CASSLVGGRAVDTQYF	TRBD2	TRBV7-2	TRBJ2-3	NA
TGTGCCAGCAGCCAAACGGGAGGGCCGGTCAATGAGCAGTTCTTC	CASSQTGGPVNEQFF	TRBD2	TRBV4-2	TRBJ2-1	NA
TGTGCCAGCAGCGAGAGTGACAGGCTTTATAATTCACCCCTCCACTTT	CASSESDRLYNSPLHF	NA	TRBV9	TRBJ1-6	NA
TGTGCCAGCAGCGTAACAGTCACCGGGGAGCTGTTTTTT	CASSVTVTGELFF	NA	TRBV9	TRBJ2-2	NA
TGTGCCAGCAGACGCCCCGGGACAGCGGAGACCCAGTACTTC	CASRRPGTAETQYF	TRBD1	TRBV7-2	TRBJ2-5	once
TGTGCCAGCAGCGGGACTCTTAGGAGCTCCTACGAGCAGTACTTC	CASSGTLRSSYEQYF	NA	TRBV5-6	TRBJ2-7	NA
TGTGCCAGCAGCTTCGACAGGGTCGGAAACACCATATATTTT	CASSFDRVGNTIYF	TRBD1	TRBV5-4	TRBJ1-3	NA
TGTGCCAGCAGCTTAGGGGGCAGAGATGGGACTGAAGCTTTCTTT	CASSLGGRDGTEAFF	NA	TRBV7-9	TRBJ1-1	NA
TGTGCCAGCAGTTTATTTATGAACACTGAAGCTTTCTTT	CASSLFMNTEAFF	NA	TRBV28	TRBJ1-1	NA
TGTGCCAGCAGCTTGTACTACGAGCAGTACTTC	CASSLYYEQYF	NA	TRBV5-6	TRBJ2-7	NA
TGTGCCAGCAGCTTAGGGTTAGTTGGCCGCGGGACCGGGGAGCTGTTTTTT	CASSLGLVGRGTGELFF	NA	TRBV7-9	TRBJ2-2	once
TGCGCCAGCAGTCGCTTTCGGAGGAGTAGCCAAAACATTCAGTACTTC	CASSRFRRSSQNIQYF	NA	TRBV23-1	TRBJ2-4	NA